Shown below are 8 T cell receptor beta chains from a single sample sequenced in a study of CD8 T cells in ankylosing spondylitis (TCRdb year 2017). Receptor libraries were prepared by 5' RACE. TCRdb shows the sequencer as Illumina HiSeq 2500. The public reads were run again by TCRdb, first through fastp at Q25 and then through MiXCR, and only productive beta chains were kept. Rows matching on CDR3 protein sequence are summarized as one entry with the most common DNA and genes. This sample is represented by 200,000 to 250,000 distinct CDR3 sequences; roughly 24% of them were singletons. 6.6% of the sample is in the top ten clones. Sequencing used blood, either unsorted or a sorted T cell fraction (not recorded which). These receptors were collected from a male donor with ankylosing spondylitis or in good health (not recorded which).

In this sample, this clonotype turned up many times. The CDR3 DNA reads TGCAGCGTTGAGTCTGGGGCCAACGTCCTGACTTTC. Translated, it gives CSVESGANVLTF. V is TRBV29-1 and J is TRBJ2-6; D gene uncertain. Germline V gives CDR1 SQVTM, CDR2 ANQGSEA. This CDR3 is 12 amino acids long. The ends were cut back, 3 bases at V and 1 base at J, with 1 base in the middle. Based on the CDR3 plus reference TRBV29-1 and TRBJ2-6, the full variable domain is SAVISQKPSRDICQRGTSLTIQCQVDSQVTMMFWYRQQPGQSLTLIATANQGSEATYESGFVIDKFPISRPNLTFSTLTVSNMSPEDSSIYLCSVESGANVLTFGAGSRLTVL.

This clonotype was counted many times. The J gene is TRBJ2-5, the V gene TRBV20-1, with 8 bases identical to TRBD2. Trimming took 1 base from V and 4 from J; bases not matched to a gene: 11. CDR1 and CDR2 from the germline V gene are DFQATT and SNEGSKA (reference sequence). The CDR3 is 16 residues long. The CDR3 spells CSARGLDRLAGETQYF. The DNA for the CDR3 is TGCAGTGCTAGAGGGCTGGACCGGCTAGCGGGAGAGACCCAGTACTTC.

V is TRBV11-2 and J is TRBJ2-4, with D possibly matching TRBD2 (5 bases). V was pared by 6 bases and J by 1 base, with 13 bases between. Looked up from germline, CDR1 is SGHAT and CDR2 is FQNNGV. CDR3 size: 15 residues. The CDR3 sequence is CASRQPGSAKNIQYF. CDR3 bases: TGTGCCAGCAGACAGCCGGGGTCGGCCAAAAACATTCAGTACTTC.

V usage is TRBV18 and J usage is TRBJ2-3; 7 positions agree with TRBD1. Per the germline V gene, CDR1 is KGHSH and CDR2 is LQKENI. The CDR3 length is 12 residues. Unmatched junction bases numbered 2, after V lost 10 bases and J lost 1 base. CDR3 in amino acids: CATGTGTDTQYF. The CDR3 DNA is TGTGCCACAGGGACAGGCACAGATACGCAGTATTTT.

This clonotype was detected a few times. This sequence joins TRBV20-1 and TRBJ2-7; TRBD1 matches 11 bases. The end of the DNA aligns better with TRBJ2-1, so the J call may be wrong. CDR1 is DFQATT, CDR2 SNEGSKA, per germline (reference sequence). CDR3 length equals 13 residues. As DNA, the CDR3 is TGCAGTGGAACGGGACAGGGGGTGTACGAGCAGTTCTTC. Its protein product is CSGTGQGVYEQFF.

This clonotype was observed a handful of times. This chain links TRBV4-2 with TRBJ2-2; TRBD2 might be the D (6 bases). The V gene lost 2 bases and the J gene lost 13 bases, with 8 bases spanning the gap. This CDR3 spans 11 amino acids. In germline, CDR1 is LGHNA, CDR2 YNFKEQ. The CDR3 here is CASSQSGVLFF. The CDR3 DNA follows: TGTGCCAGCAGCCAATCGGGAGTGCTGTTTTTT.

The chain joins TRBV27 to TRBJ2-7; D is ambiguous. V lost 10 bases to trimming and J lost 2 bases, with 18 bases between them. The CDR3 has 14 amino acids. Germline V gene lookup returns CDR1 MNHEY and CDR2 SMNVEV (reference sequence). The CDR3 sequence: CATGGLGRTYEQYF. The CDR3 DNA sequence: TGTGCCACCGGTGGGCTCGGGCGAACCTACGAGCAGTACTTC.

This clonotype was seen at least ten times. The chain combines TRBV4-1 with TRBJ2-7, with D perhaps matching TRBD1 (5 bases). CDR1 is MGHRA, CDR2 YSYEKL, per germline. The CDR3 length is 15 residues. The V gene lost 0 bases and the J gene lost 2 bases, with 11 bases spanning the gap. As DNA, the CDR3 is TGCGCCAGCAGCCAAGATCCAGGGCTACCCTACGAGCAGTACTTC. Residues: CASSQDPGLPYEQYF.